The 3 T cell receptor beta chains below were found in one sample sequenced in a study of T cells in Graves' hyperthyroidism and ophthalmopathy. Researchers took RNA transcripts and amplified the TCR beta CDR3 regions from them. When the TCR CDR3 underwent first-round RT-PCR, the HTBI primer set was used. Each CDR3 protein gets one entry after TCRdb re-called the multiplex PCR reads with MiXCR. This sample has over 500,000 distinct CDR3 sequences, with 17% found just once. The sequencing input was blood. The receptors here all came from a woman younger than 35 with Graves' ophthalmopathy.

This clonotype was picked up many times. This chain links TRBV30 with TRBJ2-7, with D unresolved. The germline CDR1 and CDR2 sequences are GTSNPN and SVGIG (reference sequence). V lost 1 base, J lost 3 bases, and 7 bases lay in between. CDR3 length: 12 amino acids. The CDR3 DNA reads TGTGCCTGGAGTGGGGCCAGCTACGAGCAGTACTTC. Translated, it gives CAWSGASYEQYF.

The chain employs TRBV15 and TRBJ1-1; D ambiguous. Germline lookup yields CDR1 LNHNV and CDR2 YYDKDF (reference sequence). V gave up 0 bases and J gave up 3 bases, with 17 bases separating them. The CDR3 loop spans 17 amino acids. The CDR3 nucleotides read TGTGCCACCAGCAGAGATCTGGCTGGCCAGTTGGACACTGAAGCTTTCTTT. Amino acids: CATSRDLAGQLDTEAFF.

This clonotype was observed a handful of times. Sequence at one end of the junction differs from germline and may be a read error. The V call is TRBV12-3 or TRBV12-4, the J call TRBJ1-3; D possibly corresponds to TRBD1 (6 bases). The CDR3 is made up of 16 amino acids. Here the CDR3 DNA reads TGTGCCAGCAGTAGAAGGGGACAAGACTCTGGAAACATCATATATTTT. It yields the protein CASSRRGQDSGNIIYF.